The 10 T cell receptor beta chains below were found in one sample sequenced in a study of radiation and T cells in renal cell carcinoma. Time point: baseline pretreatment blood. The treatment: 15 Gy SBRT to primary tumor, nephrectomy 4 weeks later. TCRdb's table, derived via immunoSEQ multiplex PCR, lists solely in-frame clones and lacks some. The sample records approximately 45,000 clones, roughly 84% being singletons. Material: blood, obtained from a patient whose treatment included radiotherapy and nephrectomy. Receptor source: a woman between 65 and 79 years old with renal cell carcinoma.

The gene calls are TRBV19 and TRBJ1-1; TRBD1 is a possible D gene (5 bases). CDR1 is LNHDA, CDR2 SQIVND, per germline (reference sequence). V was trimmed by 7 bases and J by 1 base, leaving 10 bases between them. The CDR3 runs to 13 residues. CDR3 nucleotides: TGTGCCAGTAACGCCGGGACGAACACTGAAGCTTTCTTT. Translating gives CASNAGTNTEAFF.

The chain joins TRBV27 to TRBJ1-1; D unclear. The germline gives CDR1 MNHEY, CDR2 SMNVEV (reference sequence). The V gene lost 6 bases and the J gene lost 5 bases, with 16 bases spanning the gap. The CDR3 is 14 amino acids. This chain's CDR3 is CASSVNSGGTEAFF. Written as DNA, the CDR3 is TGTGCCAGCAGCGTAAATAGCGGAGGGACTGAAGCTTTCTTT.

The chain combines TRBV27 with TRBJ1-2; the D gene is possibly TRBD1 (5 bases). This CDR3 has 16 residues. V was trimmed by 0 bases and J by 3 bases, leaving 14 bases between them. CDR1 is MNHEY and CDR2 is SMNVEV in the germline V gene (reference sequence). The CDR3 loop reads CASSLSPGRMDYGYTF. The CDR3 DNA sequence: TGTGCCAGCAGTTTATCGCCAGGGAGAATGGACTATGGCTACACCTTC.

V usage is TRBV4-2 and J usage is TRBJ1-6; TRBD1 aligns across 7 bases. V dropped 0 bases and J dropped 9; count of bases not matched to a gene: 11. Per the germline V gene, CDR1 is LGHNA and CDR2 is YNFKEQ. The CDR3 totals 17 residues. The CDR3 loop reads CASSQDPPWTGFSPLHF. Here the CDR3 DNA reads TGTGCCAGCAGCCAAGATCCCCCTTGGACAGGTTTTTCACCCCTCCACTTT.

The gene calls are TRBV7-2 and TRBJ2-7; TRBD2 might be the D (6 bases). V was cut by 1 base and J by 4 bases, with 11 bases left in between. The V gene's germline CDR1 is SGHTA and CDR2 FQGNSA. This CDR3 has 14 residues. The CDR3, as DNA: TGTGCCAGCAGCTTAGGCGGGACCTTATACGAGCAGTACTTC. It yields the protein CASSLGGTLYEQYF.

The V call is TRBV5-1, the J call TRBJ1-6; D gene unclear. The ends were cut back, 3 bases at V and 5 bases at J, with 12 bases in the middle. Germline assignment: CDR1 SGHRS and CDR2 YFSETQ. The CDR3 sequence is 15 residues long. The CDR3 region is CASSSNAADNSPLHF. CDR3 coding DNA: TGCGCCAGCAGCTCCAACGCAGCCGATAATTCACCCCTCCACTTT.

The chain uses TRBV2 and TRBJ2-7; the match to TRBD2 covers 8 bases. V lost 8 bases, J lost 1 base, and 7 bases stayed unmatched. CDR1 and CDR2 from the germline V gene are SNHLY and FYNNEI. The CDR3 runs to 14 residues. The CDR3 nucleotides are TGTGCCAGCTCGGGGGGGCGCGTATCCTACGAGCAGTACTTC. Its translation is CASSGGRVSYEQYF.

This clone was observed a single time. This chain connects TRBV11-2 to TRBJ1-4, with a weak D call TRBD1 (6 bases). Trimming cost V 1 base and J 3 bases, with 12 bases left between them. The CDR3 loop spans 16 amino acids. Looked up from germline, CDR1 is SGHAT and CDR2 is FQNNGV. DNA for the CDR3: TGTGCCAGCAGCTTAGTCAGGGGAAATGCTAATGAAAAACTGTTTTTT. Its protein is CASSLVRGNANEKLFF.

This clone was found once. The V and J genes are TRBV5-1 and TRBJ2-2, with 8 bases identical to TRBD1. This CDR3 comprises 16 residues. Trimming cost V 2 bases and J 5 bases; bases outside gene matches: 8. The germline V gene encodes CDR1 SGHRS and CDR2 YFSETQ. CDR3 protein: CASSFNQGARTGELFF. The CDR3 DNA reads TGCGCCAGCAGCTTTAATCAGGGGGCACGAACCGGGGAGCTGTTTTTT. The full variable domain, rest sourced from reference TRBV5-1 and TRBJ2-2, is KAGVTQTPRYLIKTRGQQVTLSCSPISGHRSVSWYQQTPGQGLQFLFEYFSETQRNKGNFPGRFSGRQFSNSRSEMNVSTLELGDSALYLCASSFNQGARTGELFFGEGSRLTVL.

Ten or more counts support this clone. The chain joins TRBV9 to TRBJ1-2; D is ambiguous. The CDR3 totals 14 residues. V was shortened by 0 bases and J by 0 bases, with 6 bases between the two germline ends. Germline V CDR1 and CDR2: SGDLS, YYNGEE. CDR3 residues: CASSVAITNYGYTF. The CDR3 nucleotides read TGTGCCAGCAGCGTAGCTATCACTAACTATGGCTACACCTTC.